The 7 T cell receptor beta chains below come from one sample, sequenced in a study of OX40 agonist ivuxolimab in advanced cancers. Libraries were prepared by immunoSEQ multiplex PCR; TCRdb keeps only in-frame clonotypes and omits some of them. Here the sample spans 63,000 or so clones, about 86% being singletons. Sample: CD4+ or CD8+ T cells sorted from blood, taken in a trial of the OX40 agonist ivuxolimab. Receptors originate from an adult with an advanced solid tumor such as melanoma, head and neck, liver or kidney cancer.

The J gene is TRBJ1-5, the V gene TRBV7-2; possible D gene TRBD1, 6 bases. The germline CDR1 and CDR2 sequences are SGHTA and FQGNSA. The V end lost 5 bases, the J end lost 4 bases, and 9 bases lay between the germline ends. The CDR3 is 13 amino acids. The CDR3 region has the DNA TGTGCCAGCAGCCCGGACAGAAATCAGCCCCAGCATTTT. The encoded protein is CASSPDRNQPQHF.

V usage is TRBV7-3 and J usage is TRBJ2-1; D not certain. In germline, CDR1 is SGHTA, CDR2 FQGTGA. This CDR3 is built from 14 residues. V was trimmed by 5 bases and J by 4 bases, leaving 12 bases between them. This CDR3 reads CASSPEAQYNEQFF. The CDR3 region has the DNA TGTGCCAGCAGCCCCGAGGCCCAATACAATGAGCAGTTCTTC.

The chain carries TRBV11-2 and TRBJ2-1; TRBD2 matches at 10 bases. The CDR3 contains 15 residues. The V gene end was trimmed by 5 bases and the J gene end by 9 bases; junction bases not matched to a gene: 10. Germline loops: CDR1 SGHAT, CDR2 FQNNGV. The CDR3 loop reads CASSQDRLAGVEQFF. As DNA, the CDR3 is TGTGCCAGCAGCCAAGATAGGCTAGCGGGAGTTGAGCAGTTCTTC.

V usage is TRBV5-4 and J usage is TRBJ2-7, with 7 bases lining up with TRBD1. Germline trimming cut 2 bases from V and 0 bases from J; bases unmatched to any gene: 5. Germline CDR1 and CDR2: SGHNT and YYREEE (reference sequence). This CDR3 contains 15 residues. This CDR3 is CASSFGGQSSYEQYF. The DNA of the CDR3 is TGTGCCAGCAGCTTTGGGGGACAGAGCTCCTACGAGCAGTACTTC.

The J gene is TRBJ1-5, the V gene TRBV6-1; D gene unclear. The germline gives CDR1 MNHNS, CDR2 SASEGT. Trimming took off 4 bases at V and 0 bases at J, with 13 bases between the two ends. This CDR3 contains 16 residues. The CDR3 here is CASSVRERDSNQPQHF. The CDR3 nucleotides are TGTGCCAGCAGTGTGAGGGAGCGAGATAGCAATCAGCCCCAGCATTTT.

In DNA, the CDR3 is TGTGCCAGCAGCCTTGGAGGCGCAGATACGCAGTATTTT. It yields the protein CASSLGGADTQYF. This chain uses TRBV5-6 with TRBJ2-3; TRBD2 is a possible D gene (5 bases). This CDR3 has 13 amino acids. Trimming pared 4 bases from V and 4 bases from J, leaving 10 bases between. CDR1 and CDR2 (germline): SGHDT, YYEEEE.

The gene calls are TRBV28 and TRBJ2-5; 15 bases are shared with TRBD2. Germline loops: CDR1 MDHEN, CDR2 SYDVKM. This CDR3 spans 17 amino acids. V was pared by 5 bases and J by 5 bases, with 9 bases of the junction left unmatched. Here the CDR3 DNA reads TGTGCCAGCAGTCCGGGACGCGGACTAGCGGGAGGGGAGACCCAGTACTTC. Protein: CASSPGRGLAGGETQYF.